This T cell receptor beta chain was obtained from a study of PD-L1 blockade in urothelial cancer. The wider study: Blood was subjected to analysis at 3 weeks (second dose) and 6 weeks following treatment start. The study, taken as a whole, reports: Where pretreatment blood TCR clonality fell below the median, better survival was predicted.

This sample's time point: peripheral blood 6 weeks after treatment start. Patients presented with locally advanced or metastatic urothelial carcinoma. About this clone itself: What it binds is not known.

Using immunoSEQ multiplex PCR, the repertoire was profiled, and TCRdb retains in-frame clones only, with some absent. The sample has more than 95,000 clones, about 89% seen once; the top ten hold approximately 1.7%. The CDR3 is 15 residues long. Germline V gene data show CDR1 as SGHDT and CDR2 as YYEEEE. The trim removed 9 bases at V and 1 base at J, leaving 10 bases unmatched. Sequencing used PBMCs, obtained around atezolizumab (anti-PD-L1) treatment. The receptor comes from a man aged 55-75 years with urothelial cancer. V and J are TRBV5-6 and TRBJ2-3, with 8 positions matching TRBD2. DNA of the CDR3: TGTGCCATGCCTCGTCGGGGGGGATGCACAGATACGCAGTATTTT. Translating it yields CAMPRRGGCTDTQYF.